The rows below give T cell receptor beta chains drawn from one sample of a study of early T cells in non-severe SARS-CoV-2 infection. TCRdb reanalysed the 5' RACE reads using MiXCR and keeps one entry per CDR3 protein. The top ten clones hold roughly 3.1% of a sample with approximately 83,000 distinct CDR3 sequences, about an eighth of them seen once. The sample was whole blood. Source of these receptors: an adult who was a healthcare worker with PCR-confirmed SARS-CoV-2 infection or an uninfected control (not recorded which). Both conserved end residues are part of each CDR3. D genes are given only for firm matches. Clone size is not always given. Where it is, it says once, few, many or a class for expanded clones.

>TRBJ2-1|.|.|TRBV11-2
CASSSETGQGGPYNEQFF
TGTGCCAGCAGCTCCGAGACAGGCCAGGGAGGGCCCTACAATGAGCAGTTCTTC
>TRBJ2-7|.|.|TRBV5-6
CASSLIQGSYEQYF
TGTGCCAGCAGCTTGATCCAGGGGTCCTACGAGCAGTACTTC
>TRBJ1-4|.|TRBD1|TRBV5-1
CASSRGPGQGLRATNEKLFF
TGCGCCAGCAGCCGGGGGCCGGGACAGGGTTTACGGGCAACTAATGAAAAACTGTTTTTT
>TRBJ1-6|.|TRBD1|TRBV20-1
CSARDIQGATNLAPLHF
TGCAGTGCTAGAGATATCCAGGGGGCAACGAATTTGGCACCCCTCCACTTT
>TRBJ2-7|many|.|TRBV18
CASSPSGSGEQYF
TGTGCCAGCTCACCGTCGGGGTCAGGCGAGCAGTACTTC
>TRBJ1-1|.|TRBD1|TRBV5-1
CASRMGQATEAFF
TGCGCCAGCCGTATGGGACAGGCCACTGAAGCTTTCTTT
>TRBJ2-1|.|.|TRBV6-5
CASTHKDGNSYNEQFF
TGTGCCAGCACCCACAAGGACGGCAACTCCTACAATGAGCAGTTCTTC
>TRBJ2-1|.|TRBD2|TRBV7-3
CASSLTPGLAGGPGNEQFF
TGTGCCAGCAGCTTAACCCCGGGACTAGCGGGAGGGCCAGGGAATGAGCAGTTCTTC
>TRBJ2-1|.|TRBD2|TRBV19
CASSKLAVSSYNEQFF
TGTGCCAGTAGTAAACTAGCGGTTAGCTCCTACAATGAGCAGTTCTTC
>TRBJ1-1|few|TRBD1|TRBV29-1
CSVVRRGRWTEAFF
TGCAGCGTTGTTCGCAGGGGGCGATGGACTGAAGCTTTCTTT
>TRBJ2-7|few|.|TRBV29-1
CSVEMSRTYEQYF
TGCAGCGTTGAGATGAGCAGAACCTACGAGCAGTACTTC
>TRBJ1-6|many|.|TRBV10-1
CASSEGWNSPLHF
TGCGCCAGCAGTGAGGGGTGGAATTCACCCCTCCACTTT
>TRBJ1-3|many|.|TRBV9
CASSSEGNSGNTIYF
TGTGCCAGCAGTTCAGAGGGTAACTCTGGAAACACCATATATTTT
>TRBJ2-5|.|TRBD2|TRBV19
CASSNDYGGAQYF
TGTGCCAGTAGTAACGACTATGGGGGGGCCCAGTACTTC
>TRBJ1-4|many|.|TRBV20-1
CSAKGPGVEKLFF
TGCAGTGCTAAAGGGCCGGGGGTGGAAAAACTGTTTTTT
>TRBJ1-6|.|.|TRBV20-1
CSARDMADSPLHF
TGCAGTGCTAGAGATATGGCCGATTCACCCCTCCACTTT
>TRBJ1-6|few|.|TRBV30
CAWSVSVNSPLHF
TGTGCCTGGAGTGTATCGGTAAATTCACCCCTCCACTTT
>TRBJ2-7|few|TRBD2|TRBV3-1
CASSQGLGLAPEQYF
TGTGCCAGCAGCCAAGGGTTAGGACTAGCTCCCGAGCAGTACTTC
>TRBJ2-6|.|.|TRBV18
CASSPVSGANVLTF
TGTGCCAGCTCACCGGTTTCCGGGGCCAACGTCCTGACTTTC
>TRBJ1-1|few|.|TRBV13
CASSLKAGRLVNTEAFF
TGTGCCAGCAGCTTAAAGGCAGGCCGTTTAGTGAACACTGAAGCTTTCTTT
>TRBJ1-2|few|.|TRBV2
CASSESQPGTYGYTF
TGTGCCAGCAGTGAAAGTCAGCCCGGGACTTACGGCTACACCTTC
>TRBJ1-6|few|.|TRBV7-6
CASSPGSPSSYNSPLHF
TGTGCCAGCAGCCCTGGAAGCCCGAGCTCCTATAATTCACCCCTCCACTTT
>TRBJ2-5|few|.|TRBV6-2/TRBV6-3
CASSRDTYQETQYF
TGTGCCAGCAGCCGTGACACGTACCAAGAGACCCAGTACTTC
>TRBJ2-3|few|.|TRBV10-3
CAISSGDTQYF
TGTGCCATCAGCTCTGGCGATACGCAGTATTTT
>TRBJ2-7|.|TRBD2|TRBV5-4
CASSWGLAGGGEQYF
TGTGCCAGCAGCTGGGGACTAGCGGGAGGAGGGGAGCAGTACTTC
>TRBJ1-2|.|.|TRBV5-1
CASSQGVYGYTF
TGCGCCAGCAGCCAGGGAGTCTATGGCTACACCTTC
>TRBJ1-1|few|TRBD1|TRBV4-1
CASSQRDSNTEAFF
TGCGCCAGCAGCCAACGGGACAGTAACACTGAAGCTTTCTTT
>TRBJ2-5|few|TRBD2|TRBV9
CASSETSGPTTQYF
TGTGCCAGCAGCGAGACTAGCGGTCCAACTACCCAGTACTTC
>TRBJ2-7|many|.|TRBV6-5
CASSDGTGTYEQYF
TGTGCCAGCAGCGACGGGACGGGTACCTACGAGCAGTACTTC
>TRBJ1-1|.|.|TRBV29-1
CSVGRSTEAFF
TGCAGCGTGGGGCGCAGCACTGAAGCTTTCTTT
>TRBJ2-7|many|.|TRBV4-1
CASSPGPFAGDGHEQYF
TGCGCCAGCAGCCCCGGACCTTTCGCCGGGGATGGCCACGAGCAGTACTTC
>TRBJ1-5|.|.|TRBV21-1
CASSSSGSQGEPQHF
TGTGCCAGCAGCTCCTCCGGCAGCCAAGGGGAGCCCCAGCATTTT
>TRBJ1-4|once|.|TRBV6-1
CASSTRRPPNEKLFF
TGTGCCAGCAGTACCCGGAGGCCGCCTAATGAAAAACTGTTTTTT
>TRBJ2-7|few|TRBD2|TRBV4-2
CASSQDVASGRHEQYF
TGTGCCAGCAGCCAAGATGTGGCTAGCGGGAGGCACGAGCAGTACTTC
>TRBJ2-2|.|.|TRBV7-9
CASSLRFANTGELFF
TGTGCCAGCAGCTTGAGGTTCGCGAACACCGGGGAGCTGTTTTTT
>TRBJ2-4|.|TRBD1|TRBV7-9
CASSARTGKNIQYF
TGTGCCAGCAGCGCCCGGACAGGGAAAAACATTCAGTACTTC
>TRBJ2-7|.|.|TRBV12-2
CASRLGASGGPLSGEQYF
TGTGCAAGTCGCTTGGGGGCTAGCGGGGGGCCCCTATCGGGCGAGCAGTACTTC
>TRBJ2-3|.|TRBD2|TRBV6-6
CASSYSSGSGVRTDTQYF
TGTGCCAGCAGTTACTCTAGTGGTAGCGGGGTTCGGACAGATACGCAGTATTTT
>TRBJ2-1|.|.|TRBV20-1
CSALSEYNEQFF
TGCAGTGCTTTGTCAGAGTACAATGAGCAGTTCTTC
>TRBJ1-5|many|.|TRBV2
CASSGGYSNQPQHF
TGTGCCAGCAGTGGGGGATATAGCAATCAGCCCCAGCATTTT
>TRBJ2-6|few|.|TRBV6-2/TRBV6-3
CASSSPHDSGANVLTF
TGTGCCAGCAGTTCCCCACATGACTCTGGGGCCAACGTCCTGACTTTC
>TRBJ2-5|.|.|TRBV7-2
CASSLVFSQETQYF
TGTGCCAGCAGCTTAGTTTTCTCGCAAGAGACCCAGTACTTC